Shown below are 20 T cell receptor beta chains from a single sample sequenced in a study of OX40 agonist ivuxolimab in advanced cancers. The assay was immunoSEQ multiplex PCR, and TCRdb's table has in-frame clones only and misses some. The sample comprises 56,000 or so clones, about four fifths of which are singletons, and about 4.3% rests with the top ten. This specimen was CD4+ or CD8+ T cells sorted from blood, taken in a trial of the OX40 agonist ivuxolimab. The receptors stem from an adult with an advanced solid tumor such as melanoma, head and neck, liver or kidney cancer.

The chain employs TRBV7-8 and TRBJ2-1, with TRBD2 matching 13 bases. Germline CDR1 is SGHVS and CDR2 is FQNEAQ. The J segment lost 11 bases and the V segment lost 5 bases, leaving 3 bases of the junction unmatched. The CDR3 runs 13 residues. The CDR3: CASSTGLAGQQFF. CDR3 coding DNA: TGTGCCAGCAGCACGGGACTAGCGGGGCAGCAGTTCTTC.

The rearrangement joins TRBV11-2 to TRBJ2-7; tentative D call: TRBD1 (6 bases). This CDR3 is built from 14 residues. Between the trimmed V and J ends, which lost 5 bases and 0 bases, there was a span of 11 bases. Germline V gives CDR1 SGHAT, CDR2 FQNNGV. The CDR3 here is CASSRDTSSYEQYF. The CDR3 DNA sequence: TGTGCCAGCAGCCGGGACACCTCCTCCTACGAGCAGTACTTC. Supplemented by reference TRBV11-2 and TRBJ2-7, the full variable domain reads EAGVAQSPRYKIIEKRQSVAFWCNPISGHATLYWYQQILGQGPKLLIQFQNNGVVDDSQLPKDRFSAERLKGVDSTLKIQPAKLEDSAVYLCASSRDTSSYEQYFGPGTRLTVT.

CDR3: CASSHLGLAGEYGELFF. The CDR3 coding sequence is TGTGCCAGCAGCCATCTTGGACTAGCGGGAGAGTATGGGGAGCTGTTTTTT. This sequence joins TRBV7-9 and TRBJ2-2; 13 nucleotides line up with TRBD2. The V and J ends lost 5 bases and 8 bases, in that order; junction bases with no gene match: 11. Germline-derived CDR1 and CDR2 are SEHNR and FQNEAQ (reference sequence). The CDR3 consists of 17 residues.

The V and J genes are TRBV4-1 and TRBJ2-2, with D possibly matching TRBD1 (5 bases). The V end was cut by 3 bases, the J end by 6 bases, with 11 bases between. The germline V gene has CDR1 MGHRA and CDR2 YSYEKL. CDR3 length equals 14 residues. The CDR3: CASSHPAGSGELFF. The DNA of the CDR3 is TGCGCCAGCAGCCACCCGGCAGGGTCCGGGGAGCTGTTTTTT.

The chain links TRBV5-1 to TRBJ2-1, with a possible D match to TRBD1 (6 bases). Per the germline V gene, CDR1 is SGHRS and CDR2 is YFSETQ. This CDR3 comprises 15 residues. V lost 6 bases and J 4 bases, leaving 17 bases between the germline ends. CDR3 nucleotide sequence: TGCGCCAGCACCCCGGACAGTCGAGGGTACAATGAGCAGTTCTTC. This sequence encodes CASTPDSRGYNEQFF.

This clone was found a few times. This chain joins TRBV10-1 and TRBJ2-3, with TRBD2 matching 8 bases. CDR1 is WNHNN, CDR2 SYGVQD, per germline (reference sequence). The CDR3 is 14 amino acids. The V gene end was trimmed by 3 bases and the J gene end by 4 bases; junction bases not matched to a gene: 3. Here the CDR3 reads CASSDGRAPDTQYF. CDR3 nucleotide sequence: TGCGCCAGCAGTGACGGGAGGGCCCCAGATACGCAGTATTTT.

The chain employs TRBV30 and TRBJ2-1; a possible D gene is TRBD1 (5 bases). The V end lost 0 bases, the J end lost 4 bases, and 7 bases lay between the germline ends. The CDR3 is made up of 13 amino acids. Germline V gene sequence: CDR1 GTSNPN, CDR2 SVGIG (reference sequence). CDR3 DNA: TGTGCCTGGAGTGTCGCAGGGTACAATGAGCAGTTCTTC. Translating gives CAWSVAGYNEQFF.

In this sample, this clone turned up once. This rearrangement joins TRBV19 to TRBJ2-3; D is unresolved. V dropped 4 bases and J dropped 0 bases, with 11 bases sitting between them. This CDR3 has 15 amino acids. Germline assignment: CDR1 LNHDA and CDR2 SQIVND (reference sequence). CDR3 coding DNA: TGTGCCAGTAGTAAGACTGCTCAGAGCACAGATACGCAGTATTTT. This sequence encodes CASSKTAQSTDTQYF.

The gene calls are TRBV7-6 and TRBJ2-7, with D maybe TRBD1 (6 bases). Germline V gene data show CDR1 as SGHVS and CDR2 as FNYEAQ. The CDR3 runs 17 residues. The V end lost 5 bases, the J end lost 0 bases, and 20 bases lay between the germline ends. CDR3 in amino acids: CASSPGPRGRGSYEQYF. The DNA of the CDR3 is TGTGCCAGCAGCCCGGGGCCCAGGGGCAGAGGCTCCTACGAGCAGTACTTC.

This chain links TRBV6-1 with TRBJ2-1; D might be TRBD2 (6 bases). This CDR3 contains 15 residues. Germline values: CDR1 MNHNS, CDR2 SASEGT. V was clipped by 1 base and J by 7 bases, with 14 bases between them. The CDR3 spells CASSEVMLAFNEQFF. For the CDR3, the DNA is TGTGCCAGCAGTGAAGTAATGCTAGCGTTTAATGAGCAGTTCTTC.

This clone was observed a single time. V is TRBV28 and J is TRBJ2-3; a possible D gene is TRBD2 (5 bases). From germline, CDR1 is MDHEN and CDR2 SYDVKM. Trimming removed 6 bases at V and 2 bases at J, with 15 bases between. The CDR3 is made up of 15 amino acids. In DNA, the CDR3 is TGTGCCAGCAGCCCCCTCGGGGATTTCACAGATACGCAGTATTTT. It is translated as CASSPLGDFTDTQYF. The complete variable domain, with remaining parts taken from reference TRBV28 and TRBJ2-3, reads DVKVTQSSRYLVKRTGEKVFLECVQDMDHENMFWYRQDPGLGLRLIYFSYDVKMKEKGDIPEGYSVSREKKERFSLILESASTNQTSMYLCASSPLGDFTDTQYFGPGTRLTVL.

This rearrangement joins TRBV19 to TRBJ1-5, with 7 bases identical to TRBD1. The junction had 8 bases not matched to a gene; V was cut back by 7 bases and J by 2 bases. The CDR3 extends over 15 amino acids. Germline V CDR1 and CDR2: LNHDA, SQIVND (reference sequence). Here the CDR3 reads CASTVTGSGNQPQHF. The DNA of the CDR3 is TGTGCCAGTACCGTGACAGGGTCGGGCAATCAGCCCCAGCATTTT.

Comment on this clone: The junction does not match germline at one end; this may be a read error. The rearrangement links TRBV19 to TRBJ1-4; D is ambiguous. The CDR3 has 12 residues. Germline CDR1 reads LNHDA; CDR2 reads SQIVND (reference sequence). For the CDR3, the DNA is TGTGCAAGTACTGAAGGACGGGAAAAACTGTTTTTT. Translated: CASTEGREKLFF.

The chain joins TRBV6-1 to TRBJ1-1; D gene unclear. CDR1 and CDR2 (germline): MNHNS, SASEGT. The CDR3 runs to 13 residues. Trimming pared 1 base from V and 11 bases from J, leaving 14 bases between. The DNA of the CDR3 is TGTGCCAGCAGTGAAGGGTGGAAGGTAGGCGCTTTCTTT. This sequence encodes CASSEGWKVGAFF.

V usage is TRBV6-5 and J usage is TRBJ2-2, with 7 bases aligning to TRBD2. This CDR3 is built from 14 residues. J lost 1 base, V lost 4 bases, and 0 bases had no gene match. Germline lookup yields CDR1 MNHEY and CDR2 SVGAGI. As DNA, the CDR3 is TGTGCCAGCAGTTCTAGCGGGAACACCGGGGAGCTGTTTTTT. Protein product: CASSSSGNTGELFF.

The chain has TRBV29-1 and TRBJ1-1; TRBD1 is a possible D gene (5 bases). V dropped 3 bases and J dropped 7 bases, with 18 bases sitting between them. The CDR3 totals 14 residues. Germline V gene data show CDR1 as SQVTM and CDR2 as ANQGSEA. The CDR3 region has the DNA TGCAGCGTTGACTATTCACCGGGACGCCTTGAAGCTTTCTTT. As protein: CSVDYSPGRLEAFF.

The V gene is TRBV29-1, the J gene TRBJ2-1, with D perhaps matching TRBD1 (6 bases). This CDR3 has 12 amino acids. The ends were cut back, 8 bases at V and 9 bases at J, with 17 bases in the middle. The V gene's germline CDR1 is SQVTM and CDR2 ANQGSEA. Here the CDR3 DNA reads TGCAGCTCTGGACCAGGGGACGCTGAGCAGTTCTTC. The encoded protein is CSSGPGDAEQFF.

The V gene is TRBV5-4, the J gene TRBJ2-2; no clear D. Germline CDR1 and CDR2: SGHNT and YYREEE (reference sequence). The CDR3 length is 14 residues. V gave up 1 base and J gave up 4 bases, with 8 bases separating them. The CDR3 region is CASSLFSSTGELFF. The CDR3 DNA sequence: TGTGCCAGCAGCTTGTTTAGCAGCACCGGGGAGCTGTTTTTT.

The rearrangement joins TRBV10-2 to TRBJ1-3; D is unresolved. The CDR3 spans 13 residues. CDR1 is WSHSY and CDR2 is SAAADI in the germline V gene. The germline V and J ends were trimmed by 7 bases and 0 bases, with 7 bases remaining between them. This CDR3 is CASMGFSGNTIYF. In nucleotides, the CDR3 is TGCGCCAGCATGGGGTTCTCTGGAAACACCATATATTTT.

V gene TRBV11-1 combines with J gene TRBJ2-2; TRBD1 is a possible D gene (5 bases). The V end lost 1 base, the J end lost 3 bases, and 6 bases lay between the germline ends. CDR1 and CDR2 from the germline V gene are SGHAT and FQDESV (reference sequence). The CDR3 sequence is 14 residues long. The CDR3 sequence is CASSLGQYTGELFF. The DNA for the CDR3 is TGTGCCAGCAGCTTAGGACAGTACACCGGGGAGCTGTTTTTT.